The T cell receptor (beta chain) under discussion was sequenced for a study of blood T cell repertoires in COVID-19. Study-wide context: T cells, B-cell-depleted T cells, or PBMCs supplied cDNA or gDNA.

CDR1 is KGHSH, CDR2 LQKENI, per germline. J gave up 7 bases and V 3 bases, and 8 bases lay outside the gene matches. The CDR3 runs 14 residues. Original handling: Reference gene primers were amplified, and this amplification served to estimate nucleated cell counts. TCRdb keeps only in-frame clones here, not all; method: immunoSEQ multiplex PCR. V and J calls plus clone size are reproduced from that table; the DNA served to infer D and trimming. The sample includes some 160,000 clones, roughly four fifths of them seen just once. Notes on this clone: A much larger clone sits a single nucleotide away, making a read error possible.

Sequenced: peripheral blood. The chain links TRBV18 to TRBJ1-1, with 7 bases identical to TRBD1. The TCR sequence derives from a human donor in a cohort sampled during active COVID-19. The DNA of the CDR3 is TGTGCCAGCTCACCGGGGACAGAGCCGAATGAAGCTTTCTTT. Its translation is CASSPGTEPNEAFF.